This T cell receptor beta chain stems from a study of T-cell reconstitution after alpha-beta-depleted transplantation in children. For TCRbeta, the library was prepared with unique molecular identifiers. TCRdb independently ran MiXCR on the PCR reads; one entry per CDR3 protein. The sample holds about 580,000 distinct CDR3 sequences, 23% seen once. Study-wide findings and caveats: Newly produced T cells mostly accounted for T-cell counts and diversity one year post-transplant.

From germline, CDR1 is SEHNR and CDR2 FQNEAQ (reference sequence). The V gene lost 7 bases and the J gene lost 2 bases, with 14 bases spanning the gap. CDR3 length: 15 amino acids. This clonotype was seen more than once but under ten times. Its matching antigen is unknown. This sequence originates from a boy under two years old who had a stem cell transplant for acute myeloid leukemia, so the T cells may come from the graft donor. The chain joins TRBV7-9 to TRBJ2-2, with a weak D call TRBD2 (6 bases). The source material was PBMCs, mostly from graft donor cells, sampled 360 days after TCRalphabeta/CD19-depleted stem cell transplant. CDR3 sequence (DNA): TGTGCCAGCATAATCCTCGGGAGAAACACCGGGGAGCTGTTTTTT. This codes for CASIILGRNTGELFF.